This T cell receptor beta chain derives from a study of T cells in Graves' hyperthyroidism and ophthalmopathy. Amplification targeted TCR beta CDR3 regions from RNA transcripts. Using the HTBI primer set, a first-round RT-PCR was run on the TCR CDR3. TCRdb ran MiXCR on the multiplex PCR reads and lists one entry per CDR3 protein. The sample shows hundreds of thousands of distinct CDR3 sequences, roughly a sixth of them seen only once. CDR1 and CDR2 (germline): SNHLY, FYNNEI. The CDR3 contains 15 residues. Trimming shortened V by 8 bases and J by 4 bases, and 19 bases separated the two germline ends. This clonotype appeared a few times.

The TCR comes from a woman between 50 and 59 years old with Graves' hyperthyroidism that later progressed to Graves' ophthalmopathy. The genes are TRBV2 and TRBJ2-3; D perhaps matches TRBD2 (5 bases). Sample: blood. In DNA form, the CDR3 reads TGTGCCAGCTGGGAGTGGACTGAGAATCCAGATACGCAGTATTTT. This codes for CASWEWTENPDTQYF.